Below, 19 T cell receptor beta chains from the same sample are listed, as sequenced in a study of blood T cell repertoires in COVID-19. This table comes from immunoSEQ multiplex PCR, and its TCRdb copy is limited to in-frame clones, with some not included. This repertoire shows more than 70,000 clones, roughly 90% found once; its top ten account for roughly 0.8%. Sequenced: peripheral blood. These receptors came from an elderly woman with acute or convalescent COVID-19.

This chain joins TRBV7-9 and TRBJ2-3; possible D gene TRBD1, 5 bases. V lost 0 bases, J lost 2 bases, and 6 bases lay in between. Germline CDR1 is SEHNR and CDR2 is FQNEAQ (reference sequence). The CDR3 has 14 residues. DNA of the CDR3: TGTGCCAGCAGCTTAGCGGGGCCCACAGATACGCAGTATTTT. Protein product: CASSLAGPTDTQYF.

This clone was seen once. The CDR3 protein is CASSQDEAGTDTQYF. In nucleotides, the CDR3 is TGTGCCAGCAGCCAAGATGAGGCGGGAACAGATACGCAGTATTTT. This sequence joins TRBV4-2 and TRBJ2-3; D might be TRBD2 (6 bases). This CDR3 has 15 residues. The germline gives CDR1 LGHNA, CDR2 YNFKEQ. The V end was cut by 0 bases, the J end by 3 bases, with 10 bases between.

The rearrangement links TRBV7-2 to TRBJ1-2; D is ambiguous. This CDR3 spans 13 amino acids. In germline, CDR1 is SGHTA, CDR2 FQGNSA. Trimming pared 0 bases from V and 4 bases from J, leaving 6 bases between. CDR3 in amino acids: CASSLASGYGYTF. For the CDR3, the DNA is TGTGCCAGCAGCTTAGCTTCCGGCTATGGCTACACCTTC. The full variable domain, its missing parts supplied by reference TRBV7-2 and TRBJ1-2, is GAGVSQSPSNKVTEKGKDVELRCDPISGHTALYWYRQSLGQGLEFLIYFQGNSAPDKSGLPSDRFSAERTGGSVSTLTIQRTQQEDSAVYLCASSLASGYGYTFGSGTRLTVV.

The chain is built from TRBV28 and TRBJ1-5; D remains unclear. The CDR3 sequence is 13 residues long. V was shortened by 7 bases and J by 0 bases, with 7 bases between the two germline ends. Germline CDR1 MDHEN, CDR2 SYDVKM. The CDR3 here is CASNSDSNQPQHF. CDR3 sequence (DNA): TGTGCCAGCAACTCCGATAGCAATCAGCCCCAGCATTTT.

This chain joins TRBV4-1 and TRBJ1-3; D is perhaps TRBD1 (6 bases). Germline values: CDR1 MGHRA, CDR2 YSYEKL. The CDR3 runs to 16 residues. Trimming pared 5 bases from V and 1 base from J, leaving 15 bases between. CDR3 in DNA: TGCGCCAGCAGCGCTCGGACAGTGGGGTCTGGAAACACCATATATTTT. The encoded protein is CASSARTVGSGNTIYF.

The CDR3 protein is CASTVGSANTEAFF. The DNA of the CDR3 is TGTGCCAGCACCGTTGGCAGCGCTAACACTGAAGCTTTCTTT. The chain uses TRBV7-2 and TRBJ1-1; D remains ambiguous. The CDR3 runs to 14 residues. CDR1 is SGHTA, CDR2 FQGNSA, per germline. Trimming cost V 7 bases and J 2 bases, with 14 bases left between them.

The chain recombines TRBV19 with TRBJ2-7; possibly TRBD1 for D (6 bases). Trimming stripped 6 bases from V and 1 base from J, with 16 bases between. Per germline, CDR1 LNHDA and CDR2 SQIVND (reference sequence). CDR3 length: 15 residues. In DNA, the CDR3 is TGTGCCAGTAGACGGACAGCGAGGGGGTCCTACGAGCAGTACTTC. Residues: CASRRTARGSYEQYF.

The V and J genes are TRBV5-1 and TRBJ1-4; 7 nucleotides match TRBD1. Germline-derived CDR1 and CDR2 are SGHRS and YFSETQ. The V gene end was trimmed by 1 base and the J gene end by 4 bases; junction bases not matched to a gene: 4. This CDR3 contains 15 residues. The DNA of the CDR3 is TGCGCCAGCAGCTTGAACGGACAGGTTAATGAAAAACTGTTTTTT. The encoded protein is CASSLNGQVNEKLFF.

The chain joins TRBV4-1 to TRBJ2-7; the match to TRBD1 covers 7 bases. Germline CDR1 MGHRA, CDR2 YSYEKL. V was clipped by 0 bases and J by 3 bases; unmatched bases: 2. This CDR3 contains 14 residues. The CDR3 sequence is CASSQDRGFYEQYF. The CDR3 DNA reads TGCGCCAGCAGCCAAGACAGGGGGTTCTACGAGCAGTACTTC.

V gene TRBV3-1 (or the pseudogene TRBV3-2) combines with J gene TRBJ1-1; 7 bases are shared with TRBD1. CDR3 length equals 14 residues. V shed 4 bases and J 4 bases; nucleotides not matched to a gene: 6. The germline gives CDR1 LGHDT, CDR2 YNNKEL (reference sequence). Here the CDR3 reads CASSPQGLSTEAFF. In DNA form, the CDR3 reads TGTGCCAGCAGCCCACAGGGGTTGAGCACTGAAGCTTTCTTT.

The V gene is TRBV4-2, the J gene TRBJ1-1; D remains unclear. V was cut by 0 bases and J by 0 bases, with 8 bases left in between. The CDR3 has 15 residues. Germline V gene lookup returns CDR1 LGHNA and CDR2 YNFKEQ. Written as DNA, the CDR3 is TGTGCCAGCAGCCAAGATAGCAGCATGAACACTGAAGCTTTCTTT. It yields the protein CASSQDSSMNTEAFF.

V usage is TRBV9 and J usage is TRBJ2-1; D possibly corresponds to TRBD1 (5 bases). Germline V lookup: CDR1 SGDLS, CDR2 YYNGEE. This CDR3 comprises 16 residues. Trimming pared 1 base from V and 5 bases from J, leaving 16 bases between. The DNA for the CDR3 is TGTGCCAGCAGCGTAAGGCCCGGGCAGGGAAACAATGAGCAGTTCTTC. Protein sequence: CASSVRPGQGNNEQFF.

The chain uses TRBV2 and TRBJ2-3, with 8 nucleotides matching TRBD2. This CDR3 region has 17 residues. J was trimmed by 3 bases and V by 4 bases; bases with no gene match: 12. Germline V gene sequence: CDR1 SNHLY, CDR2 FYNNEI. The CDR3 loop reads CASSGLLSGSRTDTQYF. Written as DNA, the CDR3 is TGTGCCAGCAGTGGGTTATTGAGCGGGAGTCGGACAGATACGCAGTATTTT.

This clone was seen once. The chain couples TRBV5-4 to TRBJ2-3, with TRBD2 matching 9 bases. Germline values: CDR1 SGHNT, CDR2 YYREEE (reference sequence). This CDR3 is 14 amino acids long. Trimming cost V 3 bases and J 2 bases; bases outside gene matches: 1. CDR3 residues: CASSSSGVTDTQYF. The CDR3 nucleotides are TGTGCCAGCAGCTCTAGCGGGGTCACAGATACGCAGTATTTT.

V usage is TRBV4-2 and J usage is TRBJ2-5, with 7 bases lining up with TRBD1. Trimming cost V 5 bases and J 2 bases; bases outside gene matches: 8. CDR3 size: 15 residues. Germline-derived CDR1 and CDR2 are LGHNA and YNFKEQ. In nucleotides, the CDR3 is TGTGCCAGCAGCTATTCGGGACAGCCTCAAGAGACCCAGTACTTC. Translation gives CASSYSGQPQETQYF.

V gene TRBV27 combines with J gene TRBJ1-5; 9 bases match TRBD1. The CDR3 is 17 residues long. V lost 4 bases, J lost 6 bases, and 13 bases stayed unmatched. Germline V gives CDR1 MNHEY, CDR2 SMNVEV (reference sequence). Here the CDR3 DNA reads TGTGCCAGCAGTTCGAGGACAGGGGTTACCCTCGGTCAGCCCCAGCATTTT. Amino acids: CASSSRTGVTLGQPQHF.

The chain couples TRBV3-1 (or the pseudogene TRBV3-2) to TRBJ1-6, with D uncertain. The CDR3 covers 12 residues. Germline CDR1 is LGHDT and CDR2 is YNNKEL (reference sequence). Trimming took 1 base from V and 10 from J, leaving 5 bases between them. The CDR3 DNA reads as TGTGCCAGCAGCCAAGGCAGGTCACCCCTCCACTTT. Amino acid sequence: CASSQGRSPLHF.

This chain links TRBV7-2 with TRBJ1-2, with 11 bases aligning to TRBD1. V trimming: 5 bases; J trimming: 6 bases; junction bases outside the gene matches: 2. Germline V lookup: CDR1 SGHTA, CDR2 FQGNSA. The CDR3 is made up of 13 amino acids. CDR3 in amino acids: CASSRTGGNGYTF. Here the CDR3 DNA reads TGTGCCAGCAGCCGGACAGGGGGCAATGGCTACACCTTC.

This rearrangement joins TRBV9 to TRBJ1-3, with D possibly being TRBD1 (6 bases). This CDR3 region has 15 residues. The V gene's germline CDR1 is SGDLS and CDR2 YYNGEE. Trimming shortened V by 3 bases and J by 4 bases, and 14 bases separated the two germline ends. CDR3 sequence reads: CASSGMGGQGNTIYF. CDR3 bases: TGTGCCAGCAGCGGTATGGGGGGGCAAGGAAACACCATATATTTT.